This is a list of T cell receptor beta chains from one sample in a study of blood T cell repertoires in COVID-19. Libraries were prepared by immunoSEQ multiplex PCR; TCRdb keeps only in-frame clonotypes and omits some of them. The profile shows under 200,000 clones, 80% to 85% of them singletons. The sample was peripheral blood. These receptors originate from a human donor with acute or convalescent COVID-19. The donor label of this sample is uncertain. Both conserved end residues are part of each CDR3. A D gene is named only where the DNA matches it firmly. For some rows the clone size is stated as once, few or many, or as a class when expanded; others skip it.

d_call | j_call | v_call | clone_size | cdr3_aa | cdr3_nt
TRBD1 | TRBJ2-3 | TRBV11-2 | few | CASSLASRQGVDTQYF | TGTGCCAGCAGCTTAGCATCCAGACAGGGGGTAGATACGCAGTATTTT
- | TRBJ2-1 | TRBV12-3/TRBV12-4 | - | CASSSHRGNEQFF | TGTGCCAGCAGTTCTCACCGGGGCAATGAGCAGTTCTTC
- | TRBJ2-5 | TRBV3-1/TRBV3-2 | - | CASTTAGARETQYF | TGTGCCAGCACCACTGCTGGGGCCAGAGAGACCCAGTACTTC
- | TRBJ1-6 | TRBV5-4 | - | CASSSLRGGIKGSPLHF | TGTGCCAGCAGCTCCCTGCGGGGGGGAATCAAGGGTTCACCCCTCCACTTT
- | TRBJ2-7 | TRBV27 | few | CASSPDLGAEQYF | TGTGCCAGCAGTCCTGACCTGGGCGCCGAGCAGTACTTC
TRBD2 | TRBJ2-1 | TRBV2 | - | CASRKGLAGANEQFF | TGTGCCAGCAGGAAAGGACTAGCGGGAGCCAATGAGCAGTTCTTC
- | TRBJ1-1 | TRBV2 | - | CASLSGGLMNTEAFF | TGTGCCAGCCTATCGGGGGGACTGATGAACACTGAAGCTTTCTTT
- | TRBJ2-1 | TRBV7-9 | - | CASTPGGGSGNEQFF | TGTGCCAGCACCCCTGGGGGGGGCAGTGGCAATGAGCAGTTCTTC
- | TRBJ1-1 | TRBV9 | - | CASSPLSGKTEAFF | TGTGCCAGCAGCCCTTTGTCGGGGAAGACTGAAGCTTTCTTT
TRBD1 | TRBJ1-1 | TRBV28 | - | CASSHDRDAFF | TGTGCCAGCAGTCACGACAGGGACGCTTTCTTT
- | TRBJ1-2 | TRBV6-2/TRBV6-3 | - | CASSFVPDTSLF | TGTGCCAGCAGTTTCGTCCCGGACACTTCTCTCTTC
- | TRBJ1-2 | TRBV19 | - | CASSIGTGNNYGYTF | TGTGCCAGTAGTATCGGAACAGGCAATAACTATGGCTACACCTTC
- | TRBJ2-2 | TRBV7-3 | - | CASAPTSRAGGGELFF | TGTGCCAGCGCTCCCACGAGTAGGGCCGGAGGCGGGGAGCTGTTTTTT
TRBD1 | TRBJ1-1 | TRBV5-4 | - | CASSAGTGAQNTEAFF | TGTGCCAGCAGCGCCGGGACAGGGGCACAGAACACTGAAGCTTTCTTT
TRBD1 | TRBJ1-5 | TRBV30 | - | CAWSLLTGNQPQHF | TGTGCCTGGAGTTTACTGACAGGGAATCAGCCCCAGCATTTT
TRBD1 | TRBJ1-4 | TRBV30 | - | CAWGRDRAEEKLFF | TGTGCCTGGGGCCGGGACAGGGCTGAAGAAAAACTGTTTTTT
TRBD2 | TRBJ2-7 | TRBV3-1/TRBV3-2 | - | CASSRGGAGEGYEQYF | TGTGCCAGCAGCCGGGGGGGTGCGGGAGAAGGCTACGAGCAGTACTTC
- | TRBJ1-2 | TRBV18 | once | CASSTGSSNGYTF | TGTGCCAGCTCAACAGGGAGTAGTAATGGCTACACCTTC
- | TRBJ2-4 | TRBV3-1/TRBV3-2 | - | CASSIDILAKNIQYF | TGTGCCAGCAGCATCGACATTCTAGCCAAAAACATTCAGTACTTC
TRBD1 | TRBJ2-1 | TRBV7-9 | - | CASRDRGANEQFF | TGTGCCAGCAGAGACAGGGGGGCGAATGAGCAGTTCTTC
- | TRBJ1-2 | TRBV2 | - | CASSVSRTDGYTF | TGTGCCAGCAGTGTATCCCGGACAGACGGCTACACCTTC
TRBD1 | TRBJ1-1 | TRBV7-8 | - | CASSLHETGGRSTEAFF | TGTGCCAGCAGCCTACACGAGACAGGGGGCCGGAGCACTGAAGCTTTCTTT
- | TRBJ2-3 | TRBV7-2 | - | CASSLEGQSTSYF | TGTGCCAGCAGCTTGGAGGGACAGTCAACGTCGTATTTT
TRBD2 | TRBJ2-3 | TRBV7-2 | - | CASSLAGTSGSTDTQYF | TGTGCCAGCAGCTTAGCAGGGACTAGCGGGAGCACAGATACGCAGTATTTT
TRBD2 | TRBJ2-7 | TRBV5-8 | - | CASSFPPRLAGGYSYEQYF | TGTGCCAGCAGCTTTCCCCCTCGCCTAGCGGGAGGGTACTCCTACGAGCAGTACTTC
TRBD2 | TRBJ2-3 | TRBV5-1 | - | CASSSGATSGSNTDTQYF | TGCGCCAGCAGCTCGGGCGCGACTAGCGGGAGTAACACAGATACGCAGTATTTT
TRBD1 | TRBJ1-2 | TRBV29-1 | - | CSAGTEGHGYTF | TGCAGCGCCGGGACAGAGGGTCATGGCTACACCTTC
- | TRBJ2-2 | TRBV7-3 | - | CASSLNPPGMDTGELFF | TGTGCCAGCAGCTTAAACCCCCCGGGAATGGACACCGGGGAGCTGTTTTTT
TRBD1 | TRBJ1-4 | TRBV28 | few | CASSLLGGTGPNEKLFF | TGTGCCAGCAGTTTATTAGGAGGGACAGGGCCTAATGAAAAACTGTTTTTT
- | TRBJ2-1 | TRBV11-2 | - | CASSLGGAGARNEQFF | TGTGCCAGCAGCTTAGGGGGGGCGGGAGCGAGGAATGAGCAGTTCTTC
TRBD2 | TRBJ2-3 | TRBV2 | - | CASTLAGVSTDTQYF | TGTGCCAGCACCTTAGCGGGAGTGAGCACAGATACGCAGTATTTT
- | TRBJ2-3 | TRBV10-1 | - | CASGTGSTDTQYF | TGCGCCAGCGGGACTGGGAGCACAGATACGCAGTATTTT
TRBD1 | TRBJ2-7 | TRBV28 | - | CASRGTGGPYEQYF | TGTGCCAGCAGGGGGACAGGTGGCCCCTACGAGCAGTACTTC
TRBD2 | TRBJ2-1 | TRBV11-2 | - | CASSLDWTSGNEQFF | TGTGCCAGCAGCTTAGATTGGACTAGCGGGAATGAGCAGTTCTTC